This T cell receptor beta chain is from a study of T cell repertoires in cytomegalovirus infection. Looking at the study overall: It can be stated that public TCR beta signatures indicated CMV infection as well as a matching HLA type.

A single record per CDR3 protein comes from TCRdb applying MiXCR to the reads. The table records over 450,000 distinct CDR3 sequences, 11% of them present only once. Trimming at V came to 8 bases and at J to 4 bases, leaving 6 bases not matched to a gene. CDR1 is MRHNA, CDR2 SNTAGT, per germline. This CDR3 has 13 amino acids. The J gene is TRBJ1-2, the V gene TRBV6-4; 8 nucleotides align to TRBD1. The source of this sequence is a human donor in good health (CMV status not recorded). Some clones in this sample may be carry-over from other donors' samples. Source material: PBMCs. The CDR3 loop is CASRGQGAYGYTF. CDR3 DNA: TGTGCCAGCCGAGGACAGGGAGCCTATGGCTACACCTTC.